Sequencing of this T cell receptor beta chain was carried out in a study of technical replicates of blood from a few donors. Germline V CDR1 and CDR2: SGHNT, YYREEE (reference sequence). Deletions cut 0 bases from V and 5 bases from J, with 11 bases between. This CDR3 contains 14 residues. Some clones are missing from TCRdb's copy, which holds only in-frame ones; the method was immunoSEQ multiplex PCR. The sample gives 77,000 or so clones, over 85% of which show up once; 0.41% is in the top ten. The TCR comes from a human donor in good health. The V gene is TRBV5-4, the J gene TRBJ2-5; perhaps TRBD2 as D (5 bases). Material: T cells isolated from PBMCs. CDR3 residues: CASSLGRDGETQYF. The CDR3 region has the DNA TGTGCCAGCAGCTTGGGCCGGGATGGGGAGACCCAGTACTTC.